This T cell receptor beta chain emerged from a study of T cell responses to AZD1222 COVID-19 vaccine. Losses at the gene ends were 2 bases for V and 6 bases for J; bases not matched to a gene: 6. The CDR3 has 15 amino acids. The germline gives CDR1 SGHRS, CDR2 YFSETQ. In this sample, this clone turned up a few times. Method: immunoSEQ multiplex PCR; TCRdb's copy keeps in-frame clones and lacks some. The table has roughly 150,000 clones, 85% to 95% seen once. The V gene is TRBV5-1, the J gene TRBJ2-2, with 8 bases lining up with TRBD2. This TCR was sampled from an adult who received the AZD1222 COVID-19 vaccine. The source was peripheral blood, collected 28 days after the second AZD1222 dose. CDR3 in DNA: TGCGCCAGCAGCTTCTCCGGGACTAGTGCCGGGGAGCTGTTTTTT. It is translated as CASSFSGTSAGELFF. Full variable domain (outside the CDR3, taken from reference TRBV5-1 and TRBJ2-2): KAGVTQTPRYLIKTRGQQVTLSCSPISGHRSVSWYQQTPGQGLQFLFEYFSETQRNKGNFPGRFSGRQFSNSRSEMNVSTLELGDSALYLCASSFSGTSAGELFFGEGSRLTVL.